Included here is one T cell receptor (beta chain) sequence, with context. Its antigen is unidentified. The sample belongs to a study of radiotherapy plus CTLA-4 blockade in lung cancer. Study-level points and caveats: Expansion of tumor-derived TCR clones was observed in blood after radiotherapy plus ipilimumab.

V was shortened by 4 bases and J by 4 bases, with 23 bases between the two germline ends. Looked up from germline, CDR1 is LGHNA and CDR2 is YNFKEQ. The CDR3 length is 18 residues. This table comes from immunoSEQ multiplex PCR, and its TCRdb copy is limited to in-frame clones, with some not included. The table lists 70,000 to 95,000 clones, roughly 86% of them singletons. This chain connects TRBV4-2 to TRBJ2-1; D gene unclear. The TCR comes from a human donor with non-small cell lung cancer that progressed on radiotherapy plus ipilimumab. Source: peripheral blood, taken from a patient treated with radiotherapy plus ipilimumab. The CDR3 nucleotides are TGTGCCAGCAGCCTGAGGTCCCTGTCCCCGCTGGGATACAATGAGCAGTTCTTC. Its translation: CASSLRSLSPLGYNEQFF.